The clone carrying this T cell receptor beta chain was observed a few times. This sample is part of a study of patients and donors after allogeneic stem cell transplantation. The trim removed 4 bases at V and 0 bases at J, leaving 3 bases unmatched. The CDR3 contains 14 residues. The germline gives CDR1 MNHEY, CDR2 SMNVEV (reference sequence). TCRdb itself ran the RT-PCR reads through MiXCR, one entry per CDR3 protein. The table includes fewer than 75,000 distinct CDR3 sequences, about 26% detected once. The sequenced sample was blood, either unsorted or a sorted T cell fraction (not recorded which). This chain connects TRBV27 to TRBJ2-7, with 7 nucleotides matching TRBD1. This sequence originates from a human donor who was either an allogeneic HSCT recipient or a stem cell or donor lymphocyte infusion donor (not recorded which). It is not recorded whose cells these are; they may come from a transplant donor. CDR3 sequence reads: CASSSRDSSYEQYF. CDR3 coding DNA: TGTGCCAGCAGTTCCAGGGACAGCTCCTACGAGCAGTACTTC.